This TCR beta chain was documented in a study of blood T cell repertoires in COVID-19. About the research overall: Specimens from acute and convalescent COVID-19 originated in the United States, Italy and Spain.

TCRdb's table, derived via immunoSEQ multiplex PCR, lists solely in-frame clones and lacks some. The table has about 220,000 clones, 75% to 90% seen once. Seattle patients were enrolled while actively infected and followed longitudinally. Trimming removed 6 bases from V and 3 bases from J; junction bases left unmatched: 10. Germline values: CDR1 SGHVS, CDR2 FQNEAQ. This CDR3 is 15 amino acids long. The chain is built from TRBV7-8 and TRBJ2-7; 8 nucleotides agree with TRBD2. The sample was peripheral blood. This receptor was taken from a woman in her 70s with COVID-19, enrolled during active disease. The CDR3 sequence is CASSHGRAGVYEQYF. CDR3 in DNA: TGTGCCAGCAGTCACGGACGAGCGGGAGTCTACGAGCAGTACTTC.